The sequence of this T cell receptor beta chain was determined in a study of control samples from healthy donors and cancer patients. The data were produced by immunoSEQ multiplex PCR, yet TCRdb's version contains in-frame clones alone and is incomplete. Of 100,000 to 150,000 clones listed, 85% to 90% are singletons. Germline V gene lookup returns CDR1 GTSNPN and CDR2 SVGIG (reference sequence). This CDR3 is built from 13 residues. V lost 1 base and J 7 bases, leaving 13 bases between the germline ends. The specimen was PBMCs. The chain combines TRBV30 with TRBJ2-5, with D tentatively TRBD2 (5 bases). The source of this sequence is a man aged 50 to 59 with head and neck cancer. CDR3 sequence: CAWSGTSRGTQYF. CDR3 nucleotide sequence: TGTGCCTGGAGTGGTACTTCCCGGGGGACCCAGTACTTC.